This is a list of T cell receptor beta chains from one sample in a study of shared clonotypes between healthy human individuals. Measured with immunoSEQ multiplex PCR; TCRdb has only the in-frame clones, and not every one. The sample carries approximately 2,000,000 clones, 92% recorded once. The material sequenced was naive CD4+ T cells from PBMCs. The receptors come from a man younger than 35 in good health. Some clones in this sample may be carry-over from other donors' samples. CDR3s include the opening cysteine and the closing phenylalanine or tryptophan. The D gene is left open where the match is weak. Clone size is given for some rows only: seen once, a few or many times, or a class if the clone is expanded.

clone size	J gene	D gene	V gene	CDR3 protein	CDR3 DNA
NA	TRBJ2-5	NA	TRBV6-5	CASSSVQETQYF	TGTGCCAGCAGTTCCGTACAAGAGACCCAGTACTTC
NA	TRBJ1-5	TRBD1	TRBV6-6	CASMDRGDQPQHF	TGTGCCAGTATGGACAGGGGGGACCAGCCCCAGCATTTT
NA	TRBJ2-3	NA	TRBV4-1	CASSQEGLSSTDTQYF	TGCGCCAGCAGCCAAGAAGGCTTGTCTAGCACAGATACGCAGTATTTT
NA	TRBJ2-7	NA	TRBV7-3	CASSPTAGGSYEQYF	TGTGCCAGCAGCCCCACAGCGGGCGGTTCCTACGAGCAGTACTTC
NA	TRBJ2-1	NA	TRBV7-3	CASSSGRYNEQFF	TGTGCCAGCAGCTCGGGACGGTACAATGAGCAGTTCTTC
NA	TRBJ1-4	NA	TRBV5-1	CASSPTDVGKLFF	TGCGCCAGCAGCCCAACAGACGTCGGAAAACTGTTTTTT
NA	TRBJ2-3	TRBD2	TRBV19	CASSLSGREDTQYF	TGTGCCAGTAGCCTTAGCGGGAGGGAAGATACGCAGTATTTT
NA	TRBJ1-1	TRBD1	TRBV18	CASSSGQGTEAFF	TGTGCCAGCTCATCGGGACAGGGGACTGAAGCTTTCTTT
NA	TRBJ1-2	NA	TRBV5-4	CAGGQVNYGYTF	TGTGCCGGTGGGCAGGTTAACTATGGCTACACCTTC
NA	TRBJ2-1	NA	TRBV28	CASSLFGKFYNEQFF	TGTGCCAGCAGTTTATTTGGCAAGTTCTACAATGAGCAGTTCTTC
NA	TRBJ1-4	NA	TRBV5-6	CASSLGPRATNEKLFF	TGTGCCAGCAGCTTGGGGCCTCGGGCAACTAATGAAAAACTGTTTTTT
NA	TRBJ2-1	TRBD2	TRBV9	CASSGGLATNEQFF	TGTGCCAGCAGCGGGGGACTAGCGACTAATGAGCAGTTCTTC
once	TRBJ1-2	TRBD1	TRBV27	CASSLPGTGNYGYTF	TGTGCCAGCAGTTTACCCGGGACAGGTAACTATGGCTACACCTTC
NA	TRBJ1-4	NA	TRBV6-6	CASSYREEKLFF	TGTGCCAGCAGTTACCGGGAGGAAAAACTGTTTTTT
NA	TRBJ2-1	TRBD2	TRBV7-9	CASSLVGGGPGNEQFF	TGTGCCAGCAGCTTAGTCGGGGGAGGGCCGGGCAATGAGCAGTTCTTC
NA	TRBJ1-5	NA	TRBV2	CASSTGAPNQPQHF	TGTGCCAGCAGTACGGGGGCACCAAATCAGCCCCAGCATTTT
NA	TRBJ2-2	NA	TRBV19	CASSMLVATNTGELFF	TGTGCCAGTAGTATGTTGGTAGCCACTAACACCGGGGAGCTGTTTTTT
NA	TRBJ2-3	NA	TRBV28	CASRPPAPGTQYF	TGTGCCAGCAGACCCCCCGCCCCAGGCACGCAGTATTTT
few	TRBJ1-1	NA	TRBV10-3	CAISSGEPEAFF	TGTGCCATCAGTTCGGGAGAACCTGAAGCTTTCTTT
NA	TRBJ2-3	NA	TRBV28	CASRGRDETPDTQYF	TGTGCCAGCAGGGGGCGGGACGAAACCCCAGATACGCAGTATTTT
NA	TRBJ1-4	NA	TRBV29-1	CSVGGSGPNEKLFF	TGCAGCGTTGGGGGAAGTGGACCTAATGAAAAACTGTTTTTT
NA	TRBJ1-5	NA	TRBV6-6	CASSYSAGFQPQHF	TGTGCCAGCAGTTACTCGGCAGGGTTCCAGCCCCAGCATTTT
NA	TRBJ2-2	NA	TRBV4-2	CASSQVQENTGELFF	TGTGCCAGCAGCCAAGTGCAGGAGAACACCGGGGAGCTGTTTTTT
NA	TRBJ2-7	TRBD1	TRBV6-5	CASSYPTGTGAYEQYF	TGTGCCAGCAGTTACCCAACCGGGACAGGGGCCTACGAGCAGTACTTC
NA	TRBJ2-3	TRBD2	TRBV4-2	CASSREGRLVPDTQYF	TGTGCCAGCAGCCGGGAGGGGAGACTAGTCCCAGATACGCAGTATTTT
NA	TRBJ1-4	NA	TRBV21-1	CASSKRPKGRATNEKLFF	TGTGCCAGCAGCAAGAGGCCTAAAGGACGAGCGACAAATGAAAAACTGTTTTTT
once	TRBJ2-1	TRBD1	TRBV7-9	CATRGQLNEQFF	TGTGCCACACGGGGACAGCTCAATGAGCAGTTCTTC
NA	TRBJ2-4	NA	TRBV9	CASSTDQGKNIQYF	TGTGCCAGCAGCACCGACCAGGGCAAAAACATTCAGTACTTC
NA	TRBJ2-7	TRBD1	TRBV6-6	CASSYSGQGYEQYF	TGTGCCAGCAGTTACTCGGGACAGGGCTACGAGCAGTACTTC
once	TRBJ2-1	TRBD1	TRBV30	CAWRPGTGQFF	TGTGCCTGGAGGCCCGGGACAGGGCAGTTCTTC
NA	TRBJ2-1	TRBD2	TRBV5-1	CASNDGAGESSYNEQFF	TGCGCCAGCAACGACGGGGCGGGGGAGAGCTCCTACAATGAGCAGTTCTTC
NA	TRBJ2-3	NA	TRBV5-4	CASSLTPTDTQYF	TGTGCCAGCAGCTTGACTCCCACAGATACGCAGTATTTT
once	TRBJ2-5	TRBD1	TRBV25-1	CASRDRGGETQYF	TGTGCCAGCAGGGACAGGGGGGGCGAGACCCAGTACTTC
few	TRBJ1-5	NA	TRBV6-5	CASSPTGTSYQPQHF	TGTGCCAGCAGCCCAACCGGGACATCCTATCAGCCCCAGCATTTT
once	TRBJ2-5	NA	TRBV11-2	CASSLVGMGETQYF	TGTGCCAGCAGCTTAGTGGGGATGGGGGAGACCCAGTACTTC
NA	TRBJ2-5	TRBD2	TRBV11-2	CASSRRTSQETQYF	TGTGCCAGCAGCCGACGGACTAGTCAGGAGACCCAGTACTTC
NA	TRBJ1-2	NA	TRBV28	CASRDDRNYGYTF	TGTGCCAGCAGAGATGACAGGAACTATGGCTACACCTTC
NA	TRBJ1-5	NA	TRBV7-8	CASSLLAPRGTNQPQHF	TGTGCCAGCAGCTTACTCGCTCCCCGGGGTACCAATCAGCCCCAGCATTTT
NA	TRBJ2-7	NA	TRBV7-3	CASSSPVYEQYF	TGTGCCAGCAGCTCTCCGGTCTACGAGCAGTACTTC
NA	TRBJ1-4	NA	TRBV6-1	CASSEGSPISRSIAEKLFF	TGTGCCAGCAGTGAAGGGTCCCCCATTAGTAGGTCCATCGCGGAAAAACTGTTTTTT
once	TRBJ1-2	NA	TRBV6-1	CASSGGTGYTF	TGTGCCAGCAGCGGGGGAACGGGCTACACCTTC
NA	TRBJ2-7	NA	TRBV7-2	CASSLVPGIGYEQYF	TGTGCCAGCAGCTTAGTACCCGGGATCGGCTACGAGCAGTACTTC
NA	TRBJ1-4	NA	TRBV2	CASSPYGANEKLFF	TGTGCCAGCAGTCCCTACGGGGCCAATGAAAAACTGTTTTTT
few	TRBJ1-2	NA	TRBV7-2	CASMRGGYTF	TGTGCCAGCATGAGGGGTGGCTACACCTTC
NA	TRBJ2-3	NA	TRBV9	CASSVDLQRSTDTQYF	TGTGCCAGCAGCGTAGATTTGCAGCGTAGCACAGATACGCAGTATTTT
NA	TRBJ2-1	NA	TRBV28	CASNWRSRDNEQFF	TGTGCCAGCAACTGGAGGTCCAGGGACAATGAGCAGTTCTTC
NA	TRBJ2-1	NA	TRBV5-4	CASSRGGTYEQFF	TGTGCCAGCAGCCGAGGGGGGACCTATGAGCAGTTCTTC
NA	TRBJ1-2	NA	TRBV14	CASSQGTGYTF	TGTGCCAGCAGCCAAGGGACTGGCTACACCTTC
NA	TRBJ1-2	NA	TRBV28	CASSLDRVRGYTF	TGTGCCAGCAGCCTTGACAGAGTTAGAGGCTACACCTTC
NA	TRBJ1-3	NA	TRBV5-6	CASSEMDSRNTIYF	TGTGCCAGCAGCGAGATGGACAGCCGAAACACCATATATTTT
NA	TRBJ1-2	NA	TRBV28	CASSLTENYGYTF	TGTGCCAGCAGTCTAACAGAAAACTATGGCTACACCTTC
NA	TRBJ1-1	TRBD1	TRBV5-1	CASSQRTGEVGTEAFF	TGCGCCAGCAGCCAGCGGACAGGGGAAGTAGGAACTGAAGCTTTCTTT